This T cell receptor (beta chain) was sequenced during a study of prognosis after radiotherapy for stage I lung cancer. Genomic DNA was the source, and TCR beta CDR3 was amplified from it by two-round multiplex PCR. Individual primers that were specific to each TRBV and TRBJ gene served in first-round PCR. TCRdb ran MiXCR on the multiplex PCR reads and lists one entry per CDR3 protein. The sample records about 51,000 distinct CDR3 sequences, roughly 36% being singletons. Among the patients, all were node-negative on CT and PET/CT, and none had received prior chemotherapy or radiotherapy or had other malignancies. This clonotype was seen ten or more times. As yet, its antigen is unknown. CDR3 size: 17 residues. Germline V gene data show CDR1 as LNHDA and CDR2 as SQIVND (reference sequence). With V trimmed by 5 bases and J by 9 bases, 14 bases remained unmatched. Overall study results and limits: Any tumor specificity that the expanded TCR clones may have had was not determined.

The source is a donor aged 50 or older with non-small cell lung cancer. Source: PBMCs, taken before or after stereotactic body radiation therapy (not recorded which). This chain joins TRBV19 and TRBJ2-3; 13 positions match TRBD2. This chain's CDR3 is CASSSSRLAGGRDTQYF. The CDR3 DNA follows: TGTGCCAGTAGTTCATCTCGACTAGCGGGAGGTAGAGACACGCAGTATTTT. Drawing the rest from reference TRBV19 and TRBJ2-3, the complete variable domain is DGGITQSPKYLFRKEGQNVTLSCEQNLNHDAMYWYRQDPGQGLRLIYYSQIVNDFQKGDIAEGYSVSREKKESFPLTVTSAQKNPTAFYLCASSSSRLAGGRDTQYFGPGTRLTVL.